This entry describes one T cell receptor (beta chain). The data were taken from a study of blood T cell repertoires in COVID-19. Overall study context: PBMCs, B-cell-depleted T cells, or T cells were the source of the cDNA or gDNA that made up the material.

Method: immunoSEQ multiplex PCR; TCRdb's copy keeps in-frame clones and lacks some. The top ten clones hold 9% to 9.5% of a sample with 280,000 or so clones, roughly 88% of them seen once. The TCR comes from a man aged 18 to 35 with active or convalescent COVID-19. Sample: peripheral blood.

This CDR3 is CASSVMERNTEAFF. CDR3 sequence (DNA): TGTGCCAGCAGCGTAATGGAGAGGAACACTGAAGCTTTCTTT. The J gene is TRBJ1-1, the V gene TRBV9; D unclear. The CDR3 sequence is 14 residues long. CDR1 is SGDLS and CDR2 is YYNGEE in the germline V gene. V was clipped by 1 base and J by 1 base, with 8 bases between them.